The count of the clone carrying this T cell receptor beta chain is one. This record comes from a study of blood T cell repertoires in COVID-19. In the study overall: From T cells, B-cell-depleted T cells, or PBMCs came the material, which was cDNA or gDNA.

Sequenced by immunoSEQ multiplex PCR; TCRdb stores in-frame clones only, minus some. The sample contains approximately 200,000 clones, 65% to 90% of which appear only once. Trimming pared 6 bases from V and 1 base from J, leaving 13 bases between. This CDR3 is 16 amino acids long. Germline V gene sequence: CDR1 MRHNA, CDR2 SNTAGT. This sequence joins TRBV6-4 and TRBJ1-6; D might be TRBD1 (6 bases). The sequencing input was PBMCs or T cells enriched from blood (not recorded which). This TCR came from a woman aged 25-40 years who had been exposed to COVID-19. CDR3 in amino acids: CASRKEGGSYNSPLHF. For the CDR3, the DNA is TGTGCCAGCAGAAAAGAAGGGGGATCCTATAATTCACCCCTCCACTTT.